The present TCR beta chain was sequenced within a study of cytomegalovirus exposure and HLA in healthy donors. Study-wide points: Cytomegalovirus-associated status was assigned to more than 150 TCR beta chains. The tendency of first-cohort TCR clusters to co-occur in the 120 or so validation repertoires was the finding of a later analysis.

TCRdb's table, derived via immunoSEQ multiplex PCR, lists solely in-frame clones and lacks some. In the table there are tens of thousands of clones, around 97% of which are singletons. The CDR3 loop spans 15 amino acids. Germline values: CDR1 LNHDA, CDR2 SQIVND (reference sequence). J was trimmed by 3 bases and V by 2 bases; bases with no gene match: 7. As regards this clone: What it recognizes is unknown.

The receptor comes from a man younger than 35 in good health and CMV-seronegative. This chain joins TRBV19 and TRBJ2-7; 7 bases agree with TRBD1. Sample: PBMCs. In DNA form, the CDR3 reads TGTGCCAGTAGTATATCTCCCAGGGGGTTCTACGAGCAGTACTTC. Translated: CASSISPRGFYEQYF.